A single sample is the source of the 27 T cell receptor beta chains below, sequenced in a study of PD-1 blockade in classical Hodgkin lymphoma (dated by TCRdb to the early 2020s). The time point label here, explained by the study, means: newly diagnosed, previously untreated cHL patient sample. The library was made by the immunoSEQ multiplex PCR assay. Held by TCRdb, this immuneACCESS table contains in-frame sequences only and omits some clones. Under half of the omission traces to an unresolved V gene where checked; the cause of the rest is unknown. The sample profile shows 15,000 to 20,000 clones; about nine tenths of them were found once. The top ten constitute 3.5% to 5% of the sample. The sequenced sample was peripheral blood mononuclear cells (PBMCs). The receptors derive from a human donor with classical Hodgkin lymphoma.

The rearrangement links TRBV7-9 to TRBJ2-1, with unresolved D. The germline V gene has CDR1 SEHNR and CDR2 FQNEAQ (reference sequence). The CDR3 totals 15 residues. With 5 bases removed from V and 2 bases from J, the gap between germline ends came to 13 bases. CDR3 DNA sequence: TGTGCCAGCAGCGGAAGTGGGGTTGCCTACAATGAGCAGTTCTTC. Its translation: CASSGSGVAYNEQFF.

J is TRBJ2-4 and V is TRBV7-2, with D tentatively TRBD2 (5 bases). This CDR3 comprises 16 residues. Germline V gene sequence: CDR1 SGHTA, CDR2 FQGNSA. Between the trimmed V and J ends, which lost 1 base and 1 base, there was a span of 11 bases. CDR3 loop: CASSLDSGRAKNIQYF. CDR3 bases: TGTGCCAGCAGCTTAGACTCGGGAAGGGCCAAAAACATTCAGTACTTC.

The chain has TRBV25-1 and TRBJ2-7; D perhaps matches TRBD2 (6 bases). From germline, CDR1 is MGHDK and CDR2 SYGVNS. CDR3 length: 13 amino acids. Trimming took off 3 bases at V and 1 base at J, with 7 bases between the two ends. CDR3 protein: CASSERGSYEQYF. In DNA, the CDR3 is TGTGCCAGCAGTGAGCGGGGATCCTACGAGCAGTACTTC.

For the CDR3, the DNA is TGTGCCAGCGGGAGGGGTGGAAATCAGCCCCAGCATTTT. Translating gives CASGRGGNQPQHF. The J gene is TRBJ1-5, the V gene TRBV6-5; perhaps TRBD1 as D (5 bases). CDR3 length equals 13 residues. The germline V gene has CDR1 MNHEY and CDR2 SVGAGI. V gave up 8 bases and J gave up 4 bases, with 12 bases separating them.

V usage is TRBV10-1 and J usage is TRBJ2-2; D is perhaps TRBD2 (6 bases). The V end lost 6 bases, the J end lost 8 bases, and 19 bases lay between the germline ends. The germline V gene encodes CDR1 WNHNN and CDR2 SYGVQD (reference sequence). This CDR3 has 15 amino acids. CDR3 sequence reads: CASSPGLQTTGELFF. DNA for the CDR3: TGCGCCAGCAGCCCGGGACTCCAAACGACTGGGGAGCTGTTTTTT.

The J gene is TRBJ2-3, the V gene TRBV30, with 7 bases identical to TRBD1. CDR1 is GTSNPN and CDR2 is SVGIG in the germline V gene (reference sequence). The V segment lost 8 bases and the J segment 3 bases; nucleotides outside the gene matches: 8. The CDR3 is made up of 13 amino acids. The CDR3 bases are TGTGCCCGGTCCGGGGACAGAACAGATACGCAGTATTTT. This sequence encodes CARSGDRTDTQYF.

This chain joins TRBV5-1 and TRBJ2-6, with D possibly being TRBD1 or TRBD2 (5 bases each). Germline CDR1 reads SGHRS; CDR2 reads YFSETQ. CDR3 size: 17 residues. Trimming shortened V by 0 bases and J by 3 bases, and 13 bases separated the two germline ends. The CDR3 spells CASSLGSTGLGANVLTF. DNA for the CDR3: TGCGCCAGCAGCTTGGGATCGACGGGGCTTGGGGCCAACGTCCTGACTTTC.

This clone was detected only once. This chain uses TRBV9 with TRBJ2-7; D uncertain. V shed 0 bases and J shed 0 bases, with 10 bases lying between them. This CDR3 has 15 amino acids. Germline values: CDR1 SGDLS, CDR2 YYNGEE. DNA for the CDR3: TGTGCCAGCAGCGTAGAGGAGTACACCTCCTACGAGCAGTACTTC. Translation gives CASSVEEYTSYEQYF. Combining the CDR3 with reference TRBV9 and TRBJ2-7 gives the whole variable domain DSGVTQTPKHLITATGQRVTLRCSPRSGDLSVYWYQQSLDQGLQFLIQYYNGEERAKGNILERFSAQQFPDLHSELNLSSLELGDSALYFCASSVEEYTSYEQYFGPGTRLTVT.

This clone showed up just once. This sequence joins TRBV15 and TRBJ2-7; a possible D gene is TRBD1 (5 bases). From germline, CDR1 is LNHNV and CDR2 YYDKDF (reference sequence). The CDR3 runs 17 residues. Trimming cost V 0 bases and J 2 bases, with 17 bases left between them. The CDR3 here is CATSRDRSRVGAYEQYF. The DNA for the CDR3 is TGTGCCACCAGCAGAGATCGTAGCAGGGTAGGAGCCTACGAGCAGTACTTC.

The chain recombines TRBV28 with TRBJ2-7, with a weak D call TRBD2 (6 bases). The CDR3 runs to 14 residues. CDR1 is MDHEN, CDR2 SYDVKM, per germline. V dropped 3 bases and J dropped 0 bases, with 9 bases sitting between them. CDR3 nucleotides: TGTGCCAGCAGTTTGGGGGGAGTCTCCTACGAGCAGTACTTC. Protein: CASSLGGVSYEQYF.

This sequence joins TRBV28 and TRBJ1-3; TRBD1 aligns across 9 bases. With 4 bases clipped from V and 5 bases from J, the junction kept 6 bases outside the gene matches. The germline gives CDR1 MDHEN, CDR2 SYDVKM. The CDR3 runs to 15 residues. CDR3 DNA sequence: TGTGCCAGCAGTTCCCCAACAGGGGGCAGAAACACCATATATTTT. This gives the protein CASSSPTGGRNTIYF. Complete variable domain (other parts from reference TRBV28 and TRBJ1-3): DVKVTQSSRYLVKRTGEKVFLECVQDMDHENMFWYRQDPGLGLRLIYFSYDVKMKEKGDIPEGYSVSREKKERFSLILESASTNQTSMYLCASSSPTGGRNTIYFGEGSWLTVV.

The V and J genes are TRBV5-6 and TRBJ2-3, with 7 bases identical to TRBD1. The ends lost 1 base at V and 1 base at J; junction bases unmatched: 6. Germline loops: CDR1 SGHDT, CDR2 YYEEEE. The CDR3 sequence is 16 residues long. For the CDR3, the DNA is TGTGCCAGCAGCTTGACAGGGGCGCCCGGCACAGATACGCAGTATTTT. Translation: CASSLTGAPGTDTQYF.

This chain joins TRBV5-8 and TRBJ2-5, with D uncertain. The CDR3 loop spans 15 amino acids. The germline V gene encodes CDR1 SGHTS and CDR2 YDEGEE. Trimming stripped 1 base from V and 5 bases from J, with 15 bases between. Here the CDR3 reads CASSLNGGSEETQYF. The DNA for the CDR3 is TGTGCCAGCAGCTTGAATGGCGGCAGTGAGGAGACCCAGTACTTC.

The chain joins TRBV19 to TRBJ2-5; D tentatively fits TRBD1 or TRBD2 (5 bases each). Trimming pared 5 bases from V and 5 bases from J, leaving 18 bases between. CDR1 and CDR2 (germline): LNHDA, SQIVND (reference sequence). CDR3 length equals 15 residues. CDR3: CASSPSRDSSETQYF. The CDR3, as DNA: TGTGCCAGTAGTCCTAGCCGCGACAGTTCGGAGACCCAGTACTTC.

The chain is built from TRBV5-1 and TRBJ2-7; the D is unclear. The V and J ends lost 0 bases and 2 bases respectively, with 9 bases between them. Germline V gene data show CDR1 as SGHRS and CDR2 as YFSETQ. The CDR3 has 14 amino acids. The CDR3 reads CASSLDQAPYEQYF. Written as DNA, the CDR3 is TGCGCCAGCAGCTTGGATCAGGCCCCCTACGAGCAGTACTTC.

The V and J genes are TRBV19 and TRBJ2-4; D assignment may be TRBD1 or TRBD2 (5 bases each). This CDR3 spans 15 amino acids. Germline V gene data show CDR1 as LNHDA and CDR2 as SQIVND (reference sequence). With 5 bases removed from V and 0 bases from J, the gap between germline ends came to 11 bases. The CDR3 nucleotides are TGTGCCAGTAGTCCCCCGGGGACAGCCAAAAACATTCAGTACTTC. Amino acid sequence: CASSPPGTAKNIQYF.

V usage is TRBV4-2 and J usage is TRBJ1-5, with a tentative D call TRBD1 (5 bases). Per germline, CDR1 LGHNA and CDR2 YNFKEQ. The CDR3 contains 18 residues. V lost 0 bases and J 4 bases, leaving 19 bases between the germline ends. The CDR3 bases are TGTGCCAGCAGCCAAGATCTCGCAGGGTTCGGGAGGAATCAGCCCCAGCATTTT. Its translation is CASSQDLAGFGRNQPQHF.

The rearrangement links TRBV27 to TRBJ2-7; 8 bases fit TRBD2. After removal of 7 bases from V and 2 bases from J, the junction contained 7 bases not matched to a gene. CDR3 length: 14 amino acids. Germline CDR1 MNHEY, CDR2 SMNVEV (reference sequence). The CDR3 bases are TGTGCCAGCACCCCTAGCGGGTTAACCTACGAGCAGTACTTC. Protein product: CASTPSGLTYEQYF.

This rearrangement joins TRBV4-3 to TRBJ2-5, with 12 bases fitting TRBD2. The V gene end was trimmed by 5 bases and the J gene end by 3 bases; junction bases not matched to a gene: 16. Germline values: CDR1 LGHNA, CDR2 YSLEER. This CDR3 is built from 19 residues. The CDR3 coding sequence is TGCGCCAGCAGCGGAGGGGTGACTAGCGGGAGAAGTTGGGAAGAGACCCAGTACTTC. This gives the protein CASSGGVTSGRSWEETQYF.

The table lists this clone with a count of one. CDR3 residues: CASRPSTSGRAGEQYF. The CDR3 DNA reads as TGTGCCAGCAGGCCTTCGACTAGCGGGAGGGCCGGAGAGCAGTACTTC. This chain uses TRBV2 with TRBJ2-7, with TRBD2 matching 14 bases. The J segment lost 7 bases and the V segment lost 6 bases, leaving 11 bases of the junction unmatched. From germline, CDR1 is SNHLY and CDR2 FYNNEI. CDR3 length: 16 residues. Using reference TRBV2 and TRBJ2-7 for the parts outside the CDR3, the full variable domain is EPEVTQTPSHQVTQMGQEVILRCVPISNHLYFYWYRQILGQKVEFLVSFYNNEISEKSEIFDDQFSVERPDGSNFTLKIRSTKLEDSAMYFCASRPSTSGRAGEQYFGPGTRLTVT.

The V call is TRBV4-3, the J call TRBJ2-4; the D gene could be TRBD1 or TRBD2 (7 bases each). Trimming shortened V by 0 bases and J by 3 bases, and 30 bases separated the two germline ends. This CDR3 is built from 22 residues. The germline gives CDR1 LGHNA, CDR2 YSLEER. The CDR3 nucleotides are TGCGCCAGCAGCCAAGACCTGGGGAGGGGGCATGGAGCCCTCGCGGTCAAAAACATTCAGTACTTC. This encodes CASSQDLGRGHGALAVKNIQYF.

The chain carries TRBV5-5 and TRBJ2-7; D is unclear. The CDR3 totals 11 residues. Germline V gene lookup returns CDR1 SGHKS and CDR2 YYEKEE (reference sequence). Deletions cut 3 bases from V and 6 bases from J, with 7 bases between. The CDR3 protein is CASSSSVEQYF. As DNA, the CDR3 is TGTGCCAGCAGCTCCTCAGTCGAGCAGTACTTC.

The rearrangement joins TRBV28 to TRBJ1-5; D is unresolved. Germline-derived CDR1 and CDR2 are MDHEN and SYDVKM. CDR3 length: 15 amino acids. V lost 7 bases and J 0 bases, leaving 13 bases between the germline ends. In DNA, the CDR3 is TGTGCCAGCACCCCCCCCATATATAGCAATCAGCCCCAGCATTTT. Protein product: CASTPPIYSNQPQHF. The whole variable domain, filled in from reference TRBV28 and TRBJ1-5, reads DVKVTQSSRYLVKRTGEKVFLECVQDMDHENMFWYRQDPGLGLRLIYFSYDVKMKEKGDIPEGYSVSREKKERFSLILESASTNQTSMYLCASTPPIYSNQPQHFGDGTRLSIL.

The chain uses TRBV7-9 and TRBJ2-1, with a possible D match to TRBD2 (5 bases). This CDR3 spans 16 amino acids. V gave up 5 bases and J gave up 6 bases, with 20 bases separating them. CDR1 is SEHNR and CDR2 is FQNEAQ in the germline V gene (reference sequence). This CDR3 reads CASSPVGVGIVNEQFF. The DNA for the CDR3 is TGTGCCAGCAGCCCAGTGGGAGTGGGAATTGTCAATGAGCAGTTCTTC.

The V call is TRBV7-2, the J call TRBJ2-5, with D tentatively TRBD1 (5 bases). CDR3 length: 14 amino acids. The V gene's germline CDR1 is SGHTA and CDR2 FQGNSA. Trimming left V 4 bases short and J 5 bases short, with 14 bases between. The CDR3 nucleotides read TGTGCCAGCAGCTCCAGTGGGTCAGGGGAGACCCAGTACTTC. Amino acids: CASSSSGSGETQYF.

This clone was seen only once. The chain combines TRBV27 with TRBJ1-5; D is uncertain. Germline V gives CDR1 MNHEY, CDR2 SMNVEV (reference sequence). Trimming shortened V by 8 bases and J by 4 bases, and 15 bases separated the two germline ends. The CDR3 runs to 14 residues. The CDR3: CASRDPRGNQPQHF. The CDR3 DNA is TGTGCCAGCCGAGACCCCCGAGGAAATCAGCCCCAGCATTTT.

The V call is TRBV9, the J call TRBJ2-7; TRBD2 is a possible D gene (5 bases). Germline CDR1 and CDR2: SGDLS and YYNGEE. This CDR3 contains 14 residues. Trimming pared 3 bases from V and 2 bases from J, leaving 12 bases between. This CDR3 reads CASSAGLSTYEQYF. CDR3 DNA: TGTGCCAGCAGCGCCGGACTGTCAACCTACGAGCAGTACTTC.